Listed below are T cell receptor beta chains from one sample, sequenced in a study of cytomegalovirus exposure and HLA in healthy donors. Sequencing used immunoSEQ multiplex PCR; TCRdb keeps in-frame clones, though not all of them. This table holds 180,000 or so clones, less than 80% found once. Sequenced: PBMCs. These receptors originate from a man between 18 and 35 years old in good health and CMV-seronegative. CDR3s include the opening cysteine and the closing phenylalanine or tryptophan. D genes are given only for firm matches. A row's size may be missing; if present it is once, few, many or a size class.

abundance	j_gene	v_gene	d_gene	CDR3nt	CDR3aa
few	TRBJ2-2	TRBV9	TRBD2	TGTGCCAGCAGCGGACTAGCGGGGGCGACGAACACCGGGGAGCTGTTTTTT	CASSGLAGATNTGELFF
few	TRBJ2-5	TRBV5-1	NA	TGCGCCAGCAGCTTGGGAGGGGGCCAAGAGACCCAGTACTTC	CASSLGGGQETQYF
once	TRBJ2-7	TRBV7-9	NA	TGTGCCAGCAGCCTAAGGGCGCAGGGCGGGGCCGAGCAGTACTTC	CASSLRAQGGAEQYF
NA	TRBJ2-1	TRBV5-6	NA	TGTGCCAGCAGCTTGGTACTTTTTCGGGATGAGCAGTTCTTC	CASSLVLFRDEQFF
NA	TRBJ2-2	TRBV9	NA	TGTGCCAGCAGCGTAGGATGGGGCCCTTTGAACACCGGGGAGCTGTTTTTT	CASSVGWGPLNTGELFF
NA	TRBJ1-1	TRBV7-3	NA	TGTGCCAGCAGCTTACAAGGGGGGGACACTGAAGCTTTCTTT	CASSLQGGDTEAFF
NA	TRBJ2-7	TRBV7-8	TRBD2	TGTGCCAGCAGCTTAGGCCTGGGGGAGGGAGACGAGCAGTACTTC	CASSLGLGEGDEQYF
NA	TRBJ2-1	TRBV7-3	TRBD2	TGTGCCAGCAGTCAGACTAGCGGGAGTAATAATGAGCAGTTCTTC	CASSQTSGSNNEQFF
NA	TRBJ2-3	TRBV6-1	NA	TGTGCCAGCAGTGAATTGACTGGGAGGTGGGATACGCAGTATTTT	CASSELTGRWDTQYF
NA	TRBJ2-7	TRBV5-1	TRBD2	TGCGCCAGCAGCTTCAAGGGTCTAGCGGTACGAGAGCAGTACTTC	CASSFKGLAVREQYF
NA	TRBJ2-3	TRBV28	TRBD2	TGTGCCAGCAGGGGCCGGCGGGAGTCGATCACAGATACGCAGTATTTT	CASRGRRESITDTQYF
NA	TRBJ1-3	TRBV28	NA	TGTGCCAGCACCTCCAGGGGTACAGGGCCTTTCTCTGGAAACACCATATATTTT	CASTSRGTGPFSGNTIYF
NA	TRBJ2-5	TRBV11-2	TRBD1	TGTGCCAGCAGCTTAGACGGGGACAGACAAGAGACCCAGTACTTC	CASSLDGDRQETQYF
NA	TRBJ2-5	TRBV5-1	TRBD1	TGCGCCAGCAGCCCTGTGACAGGGGGCGTTGGGGAGACCCAGTACTTC	CASSPVTGGVGETQYF
NA	TRBJ1-1	TRBV29-1	NA	TGCAGCGCTACACTCCAGGGGCGGTACGCGTCAGCTTTCTTT	CSATLQGRYASAFF
NA	TRBJ1-1	TRBV29-1	NA	TGCAGCGTAACAGGGACAAACACTGAAGCTTTCTTT	CSVTGTNTEAFF
NA	TRBJ1-3	TRBV4-2	NA	TGTGCCAGCAGCCAAGATAGCGGCGGCTCCTCTGGAAACACCATATATTTT	CASSQDSGGSSGNTIYF
NA	TRBJ1-5	TRBV19	NA	TGTGCCAGTAGTATTGATGGCTTCGGGGGTCAGCCCCAGCATTTT	CASSIDGFGGQPQHF
NA	TRBJ2-1	TRBV10-2	NA	TGCGCCACCACACGCAGCTCCTACAATGAGCAGTTCTTC	CATTRSSYNEQFF
NA	TRBJ1-1	TRBV9	NA	TGTGCCAGCAGCGTAGTGGGGGGTGGGAACACTGAAGCTTTCTTT	CASSVVGGGNTEAFF
NA	TRBJ2-2	TRBV7-8	NA	TGTGCCAGCAGCTTACGGTCCGGCGGGTACACCGGGGAGCTGTTTTTT	CASSLRSGGYTGELFF
NA	TRBJ2-7	TRBV6-5	TRBD2	TGTGCCAGCAGTTACTCGACTAGCGGGAGGTTCGAGCAGTACTTC	CASSYSTSGRFEQYF
NA	TRBJ2-7	TRBV13	TRBD2	TGTGCCAGCAGTTTTGCTCGGGGGGTGGCCTACGAGCAGTACTTC	CASSFARGVAYEQYF
NA	TRBJ1-2	TRBV6-5	NA	TGTGCCAGCAGCCCCGTTAGTACCTCTAACTATGGCTACACCTTC	CASSPVSTSNYGYTF
NA	TRBJ2-5	TRBV9	NA	TGTGCCAGCAGCCCCCCGGGGTGGGAGACCCAGTACTTC	CASSPPGWETQYF
few	TRBJ1-3	TRBV7-8	NA	TGTGCCAGCACCCCAGGGACTGGAAACACCATATATTTT	CASTPGTGNTIYF
NA	TRBJ2-7	TRBV5-4	TRBD1	TGTGCCAGCAGCCTGGGGACAGGCGGTGAACAGTACTTC	CASSLGTGGEQYF
NA	TRBJ1-4	TRBV25-1	NA	TGTGCCAGCAGTGTTTTCCGGGGAGCTTCCGAAAAACTGTTTTTT	CASSVFRGASEKLFF
NA	TRBJ1-1	TRBV5-1	TRBD1	TGCGCCAGCAGCGCCGGGACAGGGCCCCTATACCCTGAAGCTTTCTTT	CASSAGTGPLYPEAFF
few	TRBJ1-4	TRBV6-1	TRBD1	TGTGCCGTACGAGGGACAGGGGTTGAAAAACTGTTTTTT	CAVRGTGVEKLFF
NA	TRBJ2-3	TRBV14	TRBD1	TGTGCCAGCAGCCAACCCACAGGGGGGTGGGCAGATACGCAGTATTTT	CASSQPTGGWADTQYF
NA	TRBJ1-1	TRBV7-8	NA	TGTGCCAGCAGCGAGGACAATCCCACAAACACTGAAGCTTTCTTT	CASSEDNPTNTEAFF
NA	TRBJ1-2	TRBV10-3	NA	TGTGCCATCAGTGAGCCCCCCGACACGAACTATGGCTACACCTTC	CAISEPPDTNYGYTF
NA	TRBJ1-1	TRBV21-1	NA	TGTGCCAGCCAGGTTTCGGAAGCTTTCTTT	CASQVSEAFF
once	TRBJ2-2	TRBV7-8	NA	TGTGCCAGCAGCCGACAGGCCCGTGGGCTGTTTTTT	CASSRQARGLFF
NA	TRBJ1-5	TRBV28	NA	TGTGCCAGCAGCCGTATGGGGGGAAATGTTCAGCCCCAGCATTTT	CASSRMGGNVQPQHF
NA	TRBJ1-4	TRBV7-8	NA	TGTGCCAGCAGCTTACTCAGAACTAATGAAAAACTGTTTTTT	CASSLLRTNEKLFF
once	TRBJ1-6	TRBV27	NA	TGTGCCAGCAGTTCAATACAGGGTTCTAATTCACCCCTCCACTTT	CASSSIQGSNSPLHF
NA	TRBJ2-7	TRBV30	TRBD1	TGTGCCTGGAGCCGGGACAGCGGCTACGAGCAGTACTTC	CAWSRDSGYEQYF
NA	TRBJ2-1	TRBV27	NA	TGTGCCAGCAGTTTAGAGCTTAGCGGCAATGAGCAGTTCTTC	CASSLELSGNEQFF
NA	TRBJ2-3	TRBV7-3	TRBD1	TGTGCCAGCAGCCCCTGGGACAGGGATTTTTTTCCAGATACGCAGTATTTT	CASSPWDRDFFPDTQYF
NA	TRBJ1-5	TRBV7-2	NA	TGTGCCAGCAGCCGTCGTGGGGCCGATTACAATCAGCCCCAGCATTTT	CASSRRGADYNQPQHF
NA	TRBJ2-5	TRBV20-1	NA	TGCAGTGTCCACAGCCAAGAGACCCAGTACTTC	CSVHSQETQYF
NA	TRBJ2-3	TRBV19	TRBD1	TGTGCCAGTACGAGGGGGACAGCCCGTGCTAGCACAGATACGCAGTATTTT	CASTRGTARASTDTQYF
NA	TRBJ2-7	TRBV27	TRBD2	TGTGCCAGCAGTTTTATAGCGGGAGCAGGCTACGAGCAGTACTTC	CASSFIAGAGYEQYF
NA	TRBJ2-7	TRBV19	NA	TGTGCCAGTAGCTACGGGGTTAGCTCCTACGAGCAGTACTTC	CASSYGVSSYEQYF
NA	TRBJ2-3	TRBV10-2	TRBD2	TGCGCCAGCAGTGACCTCGGGGGGACGGGGCCGTATTTT	CASSDLGGTGPYF
NA	TRBJ2-2	TRBV2	TRBD1	TGTGCCAGCAGTGGGGACAGGGGCCCCGGGGAGCTGTTTTTT	CASSGDRGPGELFF
NA	TRBJ1-1	TRBV5-1	TRBD1	TGCGCCAGCAGCTTGGGACAGGGTGGGATCAACACTGAAGCTTTCTTT	CASSLGQGGINTEAFF
NA	TRBJ2-7	TRBV9	NA	TGTGCCAGCAGTGGTGTCACGGGCGAGCAGTACTTC	CASSGVTGEQYF
NA	TRBJ2-7	TRBV5-1	TRBD2	TGCGCCAGCAGCCACGGACTAGCGGGACCATCCCCCGAGCAGTACTTC	CASSHGLAGPSPEQYF
NA	TRBJ2-7	TRBV4-2	TRBD2	TGTGCCAGCAGTTATGGACGGGAGGTCGGCTACGAGCAGTACTTC	CASSYGREVGYEQYF
NA	TRBJ1-1	TRBV28	NA	TGTGCCAGCAGTTTAGTTTCACAGGTCCGTGAAGCTTTCTTT	CASSLVSQVREAFF
NA	TRBJ1-2	TRBV5-4	TRBD1	TGTGCCAGCAGCTTGGGGGGACAGGGCATTTATGGCTACACCTTC	CASSLGGQGIYGYTF
NA	TRBJ2-5	TRBV28	TRBD2	TGTGCCAGCAGTTTGTCGGGAGGTACCCGACCGGAGACCCAGTACTTC	CASSLSGGTRPETQYF